The TCR beta chain under discussion was sequenced for a study of identical twins. Study findings and constraints: Invariant MAIT and iNKT cells are populations that could partly confound zero-insertion analyses. Findings depended on cross-sectional statistics rather than tracking the same donors. With abundant cord blood beta clonotypes, insertions were fewer; memory repertoires showed no such pattern.

Germline V gene lookup returns CDR1 KGHSH and CDR2 LQKENI. CDR3 length: 16 amino acids. V trimming: 2 bases; J trimming: 4 bases; junction bases outside the gene matches: 10. A word on this clonotype: Its antigen is not identified.

A single record per CDR3 protein comes from TCRdb applying MiXCR to the 5' RACE reads. In the table there are under 300,000 distinct CDR3 sequences, 11% to 15% of which are singletons. The gene calls are TRBV18 and TRBJ1-1, with 7 bases aligning to TRBD1. Input material: memory (CD45RO+) T cells sorted from blood. This clonotype was sampled from a woman aged 18 to 35 in good health. Here the CDR3 reads CASSPEPLDRATEAFF. The CDR3, as DNA: TGTGCCAGCTCACCAGAGCCCCTCGACAGGGCCACTGAAGCTTTCTTT.